This TCR beta chain was obtained from a study of Graves' ophthalmopathy and Graves' hyperthyroidism. With 4 bases removed from V and 6 bases from J, the gap between germline ends came to 25 bases. The CDR3 has 17 residues. Exclusion applied to patients with other autoimmune diseases, uncontrolled infections, pregnancy or lactation. Orbital computed tomography and thyroid ultrasound, along with TRAb, serum thyroxine and clinical symptoms, underpinned diagnosis. Using RNA transcripts, the TCR beta CDR3 regions were amplified. RT-PCR was first run with HTBI primers, then multiplex PCR in a second round. One entry per CDR3 protein, called by TCRdb with MiXCR from the multiplex PCR reads. This sample has around 1.1 million distinct CDR3 sequences, with less than 45% found just once.

The chain uses TRBV12-3 or TRBV12-4 and TRBJ2-7; maybe TRBD2 (6 bases). Sequenced material: peripheral blood or thyroid tissue (not recorded which). The sequence derives from an adult man with Graves' hyperthyroidism. The CDR3 nucleotides read TGTGCCAGCAGTTCCGGGAGAACACTGGGAGTTGGAGTCGAGCAGTACTTC. Its protein product is CASSSGRTLGVGVEQYF.